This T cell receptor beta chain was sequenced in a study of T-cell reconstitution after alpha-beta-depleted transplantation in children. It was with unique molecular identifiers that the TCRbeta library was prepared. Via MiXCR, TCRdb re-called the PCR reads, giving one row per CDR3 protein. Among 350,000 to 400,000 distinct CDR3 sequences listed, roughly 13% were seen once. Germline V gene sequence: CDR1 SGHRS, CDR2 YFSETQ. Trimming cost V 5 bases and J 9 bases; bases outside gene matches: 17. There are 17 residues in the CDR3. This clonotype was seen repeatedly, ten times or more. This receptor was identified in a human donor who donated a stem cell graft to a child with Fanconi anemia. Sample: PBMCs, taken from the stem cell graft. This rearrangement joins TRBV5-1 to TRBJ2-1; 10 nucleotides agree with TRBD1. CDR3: CASRRNPGTGEMGEQFF. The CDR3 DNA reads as TGCGCCAGCAGACGGAACCCCGGGACAGGGGAGATGGGTGAGCAGTTCTTC.